The 8 T cell receptor beta chains listed next were all sequenced from one sample in a study of T-cell memory formation after mild COVID-19. MiXCR, run by TCRdb on the 5' RACE reads, gives a single entry per CDR3 protein. The data show about 88,000 distinct CDR3 sequences, around 25% seen once. What was sequenced was PBMCs or a T cell subset sorted from them (not recorded which). The receptors here all came from a man younger than 35 who had mild COVID-19 (a few samples of this study predate the infection). Cell type and time point are not known.

This chain joins TRBV7-6 and TRBJ2-1; D is uncertain. The CDR3 extends over 14 amino acids. The germline V and J ends were trimmed by 4 bases and 7 bases, with 14 bases remaining between them. The germline V gene encodes CDR1 SGHVS and CDR2 FNYEAQ. The chain's CDR3 is CASSSSSVRNEQFF. For the CDR3, the DNA is TGTGCCAGCAGCTCATCCTCGGTCCGAAATGAGCAGTTCTTC.

V gene TRBV15 combines with J gene TRBJ1-1, with a weak D call TRBD1 (6 bases). From germline, CDR1 is LNHNV and CDR2 YYDKDF (reference sequence). The CDR3 sequence is 17 residues long. V was cut by 3 bases and J by 3 bases, with 20 bases left in between. The CDR3 DNA is TGTGCCACCAGCAGGGGTAAAATGGACAGAACTGACACTGAAGCTTTCTTT. Amino acid sequence: CATSRGKMDRTDTEAFF.

This clonotype was counted only a few times. The genes are TRBV3-1 and TRBJ2-3, with 10 bases fitting TRBD2. CDR1 LGHDT and CDR2 YNNKEL come from the germline V gene (reference sequence). The CDR3 is 15 residues long. Trimming at V came to 6 bases and at J to 4 bases, leaving 7 bases not matched to a gene. The CDR3 nucleotides read TGTGCCAGCAGTCGAAGCGGGGGGGCCTCAGATACGCAGTATTTT. Translated, it gives CASSRSGGASDTQYF.

CDR3 DNA: TGTGCCAGCAGCCCTGGACAGGGGGGCACAGATACGCAGTATTTT. Protein: CASSPGQGGTDTQYF. This chain joins TRBV7-2 and TRBJ2-3; 10 nucleotides line up with TRBD1. Trimming at V came to 5 bases and at J to 1 base, leaving 3 bases not matched to a gene. The CDR3 has 15 amino acids. Germline V gene data show CDR1 as SGHTA and CDR2 as FQGNSA.

This clonotype was counted at least ten times. The chain combines TRBV4-1 with TRBJ1-5; D may be TRBD1 (6 bases). The CDR3 is made up of 15 amino acids. V lost 1 base to trimming and J lost 3 bases, with 10 bases between them. Germline V CDR1 and CDR2: MGHRA, YSYEKL. DNA of the CDR3: TGCGCCAGCAGCCAAGTGCGACAGGACAATCAGCCCCAGCATTTT. Its protein is CASSQVRQDNQPQHF.

J is TRBJ2-3 and V is TRBV9, with D tentatively TRBD2 (5 bases). CDR3 length: 16 residues. V lost 3 bases and J lost 3, with 17 bases in between. Germline lookup yields CDR1 SGDLS and CDR2 YYNGEE. CDR3 loop: CASSAPTGKGTDTQYF. CDR3 bases: TGTGCCAGCAGCGCCCCCACGGGGAAGGGAACAGATACGCAGTATTTT.

This chain connects TRBV6-5 to TRBJ2-1, with 14 bases that match TRBD2. V lost 9 bases and J lost 4; bases outside the gene matches: 8. In germline, CDR1 is MNHEY, CDR2 SVGAGI. The length of the CDR3 is 16 residues. For the CDR3, the DNA is TGTGCCAGTTCCGGGACTAGCGGGGGCTTTTACAATGAGCAGTTCTTC. Protein: CASSGTSGGFYNEQFF.

This clonotype has only a few counts. For the CDR3, the DNA is TGTGCCAGCAGTTATCGGGGGGCGCGGGACACCGGGGAGCTGTTTTTT. Its protein product is CASSYRGARDTGELFF. The chain couples TRBV6-2 or TRBV6-3 to TRBJ2-2, with D perhaps matching TRBD2 (7 bases). The CDR3 consists of 16 residues. The V gene lost 3 bases and the J gene lost 3 bases, with 14 bases spanning the gap. The V gene's germline CDR1 is MNHEY and CDR2 SVGEGT.